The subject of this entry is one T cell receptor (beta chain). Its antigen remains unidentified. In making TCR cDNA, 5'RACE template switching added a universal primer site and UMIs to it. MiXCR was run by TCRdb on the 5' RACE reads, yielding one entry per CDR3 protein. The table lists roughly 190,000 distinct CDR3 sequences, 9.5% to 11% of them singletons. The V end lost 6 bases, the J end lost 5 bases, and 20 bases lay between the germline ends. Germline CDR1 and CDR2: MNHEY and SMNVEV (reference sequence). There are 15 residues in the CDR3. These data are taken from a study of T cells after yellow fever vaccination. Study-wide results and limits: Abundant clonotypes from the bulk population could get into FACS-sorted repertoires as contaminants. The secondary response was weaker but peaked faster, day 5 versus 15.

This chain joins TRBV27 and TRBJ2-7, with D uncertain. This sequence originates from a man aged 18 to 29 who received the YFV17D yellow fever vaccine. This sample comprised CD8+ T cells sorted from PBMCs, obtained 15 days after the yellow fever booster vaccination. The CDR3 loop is CASSRKVGTNDEQYV. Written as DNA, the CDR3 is TGTGCCAGCAGCCGAAAGGTTGGCACTAATGACGAGCAGTACGTC.